This TCR beta chain was documented in a study of blood T cell repertoires in COVID-19. Looking at the study overall: Material from acute and convalescent COVID-19 was sourced from the United States, Italy and Spain. PBMCs, B-cell-depleted T cells, or T cells were the source of the cDNA or gDNA that made up the material.

The CDR3 contains 15 residues. The germline V and J ends were trimmed by 0 bases and 8 bases, with 14 bases remaining between them. Germline V lookup: CDR1 SGHAT, CDR2 FQNNGV. Libraries were prepared by immunoSEQ multiplex PCR; TCRdb keeps only in-frame clonotypes and omits some of them. The repertoire includes about 190,000 clones, 70% to 90% of them detected once, and 2.1% sits in the top ten. This clonotype originated in a man aged 65 to 79 with active or convalescent COVID-19. The chain links TRBV11-2 to TRBJ2-1; D is unresolved. Source material: peripheral blood. As DNA, the CDR3 is TGTGCCAGCAGCTTAGATTCTGGTTGGTCGGATGAGCAGTTCTTC. It codes for CASSLDSGWSDEQFF.